These 9 T cell receptor beta chains share one sample of origin, sequenced in a study of cytomegalovirus exposure and HLA in healthy donors. The method was immunoSEQ multiplex PCR; TCRdb's version includes in-frame clones alone and lacks a portion of them. The sample lists approximately 150,000 clones; roughly 89% were seen once. Sequencing was carried out using PBMCs. The receptors derive from a woman aged 18 to 35 in good health and CMV-seropositive.

The gene calls are TRBV18 and TRBJ2-7; TRBD1 agrees at 9 bases. The length of the CDR3 is 14 residues. Trimming took 3 bases from V and 3 from J; bases not matched to a gene: 3. CDR1 is KGHSH and CDR2 is LQKENI in the germline V gene. The CDR3 loop reads CASSPGQGFYEQYF. CDR3 nucleotides: TGTGCCAGCTCACCGGGACAGGGCTTCTACGAGCAGTACTTC. The variable domain in full, with the rest retrieved from reference TRBV18 and TRBJ2-7, is NAGVMQNPRHLVRRRGQEARLRCSPMKGHSHVYWYRQLPEEGLKFMVYLQKENIIDESGMPKERFSAEFPKEGPSILRIQQVVRGDSAAYFCASSPGQGFYEQYFGPGTRLTVT.

This rearrangement joins TRBV29-1 to TRBJ2-1, with D uncertain. V lost 4 bases and J 1 base, leaving 11 bases between the germline ends. This CDR3 is built from 14 residues. Germline V gene sequence: CDR1 SQVTM, CDR2 ANQGSEA. The CDR3 region has the DNA TGCAGCGTTGCTTTTCGGTTATCCTACAATGAGCAGTTCTTC. Its translation: CSVAFRLSYNEQFF.

This rearrangement joins TRBV12-1 to TRBJ2-7; TRBD2, the table's D call, lacks a check against the DNA. TRBV12-1 is termed a pseudogene. The CDR3 consists of 15 residues. CDR3 loop: CASSRDKREGLEQYF. As DNA, the CDR3 is TGTGCCAGCAGCAGGGACAAGCGGGAGGGCCTCGAGCAGTACTTC.

V usage is TRBV5-4 and J usage is TRBJ2-5; D gene unclear. The CDR3 is 14 residues long. The V end lost 0 bases, the J end lost 2 bases, and 8 bases lay between the germline ends. Germline CDR1 and CDR2: SGHNT and YYREEE (reference sequence). The CDR3: CASSLEFRQETQYF. CDR3 sequence (DNA): TGTGCCAGCAGCTTGGAATTCAGGCAAGAGACCCAGTACTTC.

The chain combines TRBV5-1 with TRBJ2-5; 8 bases are a match to TRBD2. Losses at the gene ends were 4 bases for V and 4 bases for J; bases not matched to a gene: 6. The CDR3 loop spans 14 amino acids. Germline lookup yields CDR1 SGHRS and CDR2 YFSETQ. CDR3 region: CASSASGSRETQYF. The CDR3 DNA is TGCGCCAGCAGCGCCAGCGGGAGCAGAGAGACCCAGTACTTC.

This chain connects TRBV1 to TRBJ2-7; the table's D call, TRBD2, has no DNA check behind it. TRBV1 is marked as a pseudogene. CDR3 size: 12 residues. The CDR3 sequence: CTSTSGPYEQYF. The CDR3 DNA sequence: TGCACCAGCACTAGCGGACCCTACGAGCAGTACTTC.

V is TRBV4-1 and J is TRBJ2-7; weak D call: TRBD2 (5 bases). This CDR3 spans 16 amino acids. The germline V gene encodes CDR1 MGHRA and CDR2 YSYEKL. The V and J ends lost 2 bases and 2 bases respectively, with 16 bases between them. The CDR3 sequence: CASSQSSGPTTYEQYF. CDR3 DNA: TGCGCCAGCAGCCAAAGTTCTGGACCGACTACCTACGAGCAGTACTTC.

The chain employs TRBV19 and TRBJ1-2, with D possibly being TRBD1 (5 bases). Per the germline V gene, CDR1 is LNHDA and CDR2 is SQIVND (reference sequence). Trimming shortened V by 3 bases and J by 3 bases, and 17 bases separated the two germline ends. This CDR3 contains 16 residues. This CDR3 reads CASSIEREGAYYGYTF. For the CDR3, the DNA is TGTGCCAGTAGTATCGAGCGGGAAGGGGCCTACTATGGCTACACCTTC.

The V call is TRBV7-8, the J call TRBJ1-2; D is possibly TRBD1 (6 bases). The V gene's germline CDR1 is SGHVS and CDR2 FQNEAQ. This CDR3 has 15 amino acids. Trimming left V 5 bases short and J 7 bases short, with 20 bases between. CDR3 protein: CASSPEQGPATGYTF. CDR3 nucleotides: TGTGCCAGCAGCCCTGAACAGGGCCCGGCGACTGGCTACACCTTC.